The source of this T cell receptor (beta chain) is a study of response to subunit inactivated influenza vaccine. The study's findings and limits: The authors suggested that few new T cells are recruited per seasonal influenza vaccination.

MiXCR, run by TCRdb on the RT-PCR reads, gives a single entry per CDR3 protein. The table lists over 750,000 distinct CDR3 sequences, around 20% of them singletons. As concerns this clonotype: The antigen is not known.

CDR3 length: 14 residues. Between the trimmed V and J ends, which lost 2 bases and 4 bases, there was a span of 9 bases. Germline loops: CDR1 SNHLY, CDR2 FYNNEI. This specimen consisted of PBMCs from blood, obtained around 5 days after vaccination. The sequence was collected from a man between 50 and 59 years old who received an inactivated influenza vaccine. The rearrangement uses TRBV2 and TRBJ2-1; no reliable D call. The CDR3 region is CASSELEIYNEQFF. CDR3 DNA: TGTGCCAGCAGTGAACTGGAGATTTACAATGAGCAGTTCTTC.